This T cell receptor beta chain was captured in a study of blood T cell repertoires in COVID-19. Study-wide context: Nucleic acid was either cDNA or gDNA, and it came from T cells, B-cell-depleted T cells, or PBMCs.

In its sample, this clone was seen once. Sequenced by immunoSEQ multiplex PCR; TCRdb stores in-frame clones only, minus some. The table records approximately 210,000 clones, 85% to 90% of them present only once. Adults between roughly 18 and 95 years of age took part from under 30 US areas. The source material was PBMCs or T cells enriched from blood (not recorded which). This clonotype was sampled from a woman aged 45-60 years with acute COVID-19.

CDR3 bases: TGTGCCAGCAGCTTAGGACTAGCGGGAGCAGATACGCAGTATTTT. This gives the protein CASSLGLAGADTQYF. The chain has TRBV11-3 and TRBJ2-3; 12 nucleotides agree with TRBD2. The CDR3 consists of 15 residues. CDR1 and CDR2 from the germline V gene are SGHNT and YENEEA. V lost 1 base, J lost 4 bases, and 0 bases stayed unmatched.